This entry concerns a single T cell receptor beta chain. The germline CDR1 and CDR2 sequences are SGHRS and YFSETQ. The CDR3 has 16 residues. V shed 3 bases, J shed 0 bases, and the junction held 9 bases outside the gene matches. This sample is drawn from a study of blood T cell repertoires in COVID-19. Study-wide context: Samples representing acute and convalescent COVID-19 were sourced from the United States, Italy and Spain. From T cells, B-cell-depleted T cells, or PBMCs came the material, which was cDNA or gDNA.

Original processing methods: Quantification of nucleated cells was approximated via reference gene primer amplification. Produced via immunoSEQ multiplex PCR; TCRdb's table is partial and in-frame only. That table gives V, J and clone size, and the DNA gave D and trimming. The profile shows roughly 150,000 clones, roughly 86% of them singletons. Sequencing was carried out using peripheral blood. The TCR comes from a human donor in a cohort sampled during active COVID-19. V is TRBV5-1 and J is TRBJ2-7, with 7 bases fitting TRBD1. The CDR3 loop reads CASSSQGQISSYEQYF. The CDR3 nucleotides are TGCGCCAGCAGCTCCCAGGGACAGATAAGCTCCTACGAGCAGTACTTC. Together with reference TRBV5-1 and TRBJ2-7, the CDR3 gives the full variable domain: KAGVTQTPRYLIKTRGQQVTLSCSPISGHRSVSWYQQTPGQGLQFLFEYFSETQRNKGNFPGRFSGRQFSNSRSEMNVSTLELGDSALYLCASSSQGQISSYEQYFGPGTRLTVT.